This TCR beta chain stems from a study of cytomegalovirus exposure and HLA in healthy donors. Generated by immunoSEQ multiplex PCR, the TCRdb table keeps only in-frame clones and is missing some. This sample has about 58,000 clones, with around 90% found just once. General study points: The study found most TCR sequences rare, yet found some public TCRs in many donors.

Unmatched junction bases numbered 9, after V lost 5 bases and J lost 5 bases. The germline V gene encodes CDR1 KGHSH and CDR2 LQKENI. This CDR3 comprises 15 residues. About this clone itself: Its specificity is unknown.

The sequenced material came from PBMCs. The chain recombines TRBV18 with TRBJ2-1; 7 bases agree with TRBD1. The source of this sequence is a man between 18 and 35 years old in good health and CMV-seronegative. In DNA, the CDR3 is TGTGCCAGCTCATCCGGGACAGCTACTAACAATGAGCAGTTCTTC. This gives the protein CASSSGTATNNEQFF.